The 4 T cell receptor beta chains listed next were all sequenced from one sample in a study of T cells in Graves' hyperthyroidism and ophthalmopathy. Researchers amplified the TCR beta CDR3 regions from RNA transcripts. A set of HTBI primers served as the primers for a first-round RT-PCR of the TCR CDR3. Using its own MiXCR run on the multiplex PCR reads, TCRdb lists one record per CDR3 protein. The sample has 600,000 to 700,000 distinct CDR3 sequences, over 12% seen once. Source material: blood. The receptors originated from a woman aged 40-49 years with Graves' ophthalmopathy.

This clonotype was observed at least ten times. The genes are TRBV20-1 and TRBJ1-1; D is perhaps TRBD1 (5 bases). Germline V CDR1 and CDR2: DFQATT, SNEGSKA (reference sequence). This CDR3 contains 13 residues. The V end was cut by 3 bases, the J end by 3 bases, with 11 bases between. The CDR3 sequence is CSARGRTDTEAFF. DNA of the CDR3: TGCAGTGCTAGGGGGCGGACCGACACTGAAGCTTTCTTT.

This clonotype was counted at least ten times. J is TRBJ2-7 and V is TRBV25-1; weak D call: TRBD1 (6 bases). The CDR3 is 15 residues long. Trimming took 2 bases from V and 7 from J, leaving 18 bases between them. CDR1 is MGHDK and CDR2 is SYGVNS in the germline V gene. The CDR3 spells CASSEPSRGIGEQYF. CDR3 coding DNA: TGTGCCAGCAGTGAACCTAGCAGGGGCATCGGAGAGCAGTACTTC.

Note on this clonotype: A much larger clone lies one base from this, so it may be a read error. The V call is TRBV12-3 or TRBV12-4, the J call TRBJ2-7; a possible D gene is TRBD1 (5 bases). The CDR3 contains 13 residues. Trimming cost V 3 bases and J 3 bases, with 9 bases left between them. The CDR3 DNA sequence: TGTGCCAGCAGTTTGAAGGGGCACTACGAGCAGTACTTC. Translated, it gives CASSLKGHYEQYF.

This clonotype has only a few counts. The chain joins TRBV5-5 to TRBJ1-2; D not certain. The CDR3 loop spans 14 amino acids. Germline V gene lookup returns CDR1 SGHKS and CDR2 YYEKEE (reference sequence). Trimming stripped 0 bases from V and 8 bases from J, with 14 bases between. Here the CDR3 reads CASSLESVPIGYTF. DNA for the CDR3: TGTGCCAGCAGCTTGGAAAGTGTCCCGATCGGCTACACCTTC.